This T cell receptor (beta chain) derives from a study of siplizumab effects on memory and regulatory T cells. Repertoires were generated with immunoSEQ multiplex PCR, while TCRdb's copy carries only in-frame clones and drops some. The sample carries tens of thousands of clones, around 89% recorded once. A few pairs of donors had their unstimulated naive, memory, effector memory and TEMRA subsets sequenced. This CDR3 region has 11 residues. V was trimmed by 6 bases and J by 7 bases, leaving 7 bases between them. CDR1 is SNHLY and CDR2 is FYNNEI in the germline V gene. Sequences were obtained from naive CD4+ T cells sorted from blood. The receptor was isolated from a human donor in good health. The rearrangement joins TRBV2 to TRBJ2-1, with D uncertain. The CDR3 protein is CASRLENEQFF. Written as DNA, the CDR3 is TGTGCCAGCAGATTGGAGAATGAGCAGTTCTTC.